This TCR beta chain comes out of a study of radiotherapy plus CTLA-4 blockade in lung cancer. Overall study: Objective responses emerged in around a sixth of patients, and 30% to 40% attained disease control. Study-wide findings and caveats: Expansion in blood of tumor-derived TCR clones was seen after radiotherapy plus ipilimumab.

Worth noting for this clone: Its target is not known.

Only in-frame clones appear in the TCRdb table, and some are missing; sequencing was by immunoSEQ multiplex PCR. The table records roughly 77,000 clones, roughly 74% of them present only once. The clonotype comes from a human donor with non-small cell lung cancer whose response to radiotherapy plus ipilimumab could not be evaluated. Sequencing used peripheral blood, obtained from a patient treated with radiotherapy plus ipilimumab.

The CDR3 DNA sequence: TGTGCCAGCAGTCCCGGACAGGGATCGTGGACCGGGGAGCTGTTTTTT. It yields the protein CASSPGQGSWTGELFF. The chain combines TRBV27 with TRBJ2-2, with 8 nucleotides matching TRBD1. V shed 5 bases and J 5 bases; nucleotides not matched to a gene: 10. The germline CDR1 and CDR2 sequences are MNHEY and SMNVEV (reference sequence). The CDR3 contains 16 residues.